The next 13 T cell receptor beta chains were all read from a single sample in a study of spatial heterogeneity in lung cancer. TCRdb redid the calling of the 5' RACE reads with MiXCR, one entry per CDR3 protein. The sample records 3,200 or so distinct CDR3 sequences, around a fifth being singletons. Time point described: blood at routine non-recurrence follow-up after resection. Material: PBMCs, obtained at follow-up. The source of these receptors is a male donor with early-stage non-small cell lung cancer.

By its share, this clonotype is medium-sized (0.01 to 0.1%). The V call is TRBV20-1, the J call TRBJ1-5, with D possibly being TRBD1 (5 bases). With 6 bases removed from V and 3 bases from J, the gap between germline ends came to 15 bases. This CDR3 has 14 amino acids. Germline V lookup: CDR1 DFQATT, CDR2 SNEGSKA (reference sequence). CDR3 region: CSASSGGVNQPQHF. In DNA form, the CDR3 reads TGCAGTGCCAGTAGTGGGGGAGTCAATCAGCCCCAGCATTTT.

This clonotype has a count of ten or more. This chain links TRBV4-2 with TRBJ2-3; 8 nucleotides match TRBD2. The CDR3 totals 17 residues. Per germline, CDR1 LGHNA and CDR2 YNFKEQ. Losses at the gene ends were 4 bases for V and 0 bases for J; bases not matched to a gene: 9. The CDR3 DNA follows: TGTGCCAGCAGCCTTCTGGGTAGCGGGGATAGCACAGATACGCAGTATTTT. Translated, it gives CASSLLGSGDSTDTQYF.

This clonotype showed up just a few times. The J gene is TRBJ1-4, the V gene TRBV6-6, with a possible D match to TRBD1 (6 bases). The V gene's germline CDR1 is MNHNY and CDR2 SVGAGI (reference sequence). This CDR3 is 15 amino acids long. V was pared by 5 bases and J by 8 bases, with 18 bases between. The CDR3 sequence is CASSPLQGRREKLFF. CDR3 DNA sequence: TGTGCCAGCAGTCCACTACAGGGACGCCGGGAAAAACTGTTTTTT.

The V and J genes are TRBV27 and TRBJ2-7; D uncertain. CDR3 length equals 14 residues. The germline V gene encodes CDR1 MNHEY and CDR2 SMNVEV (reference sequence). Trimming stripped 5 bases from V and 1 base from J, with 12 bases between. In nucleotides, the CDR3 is TGTGCCAGCAGTCCCCGGGCCACTTCCTACGAGCAGTACTTC. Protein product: CASSPRATSYEQYF.

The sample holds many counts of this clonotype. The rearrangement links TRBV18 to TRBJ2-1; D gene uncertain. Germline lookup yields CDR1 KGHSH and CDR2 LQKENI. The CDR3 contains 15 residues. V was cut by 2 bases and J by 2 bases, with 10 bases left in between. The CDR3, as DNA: TGTGCCAGCTCACCAACAAGAGATACCTACAATGAGCAGTTCTTC. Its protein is CASSPTRDTYNEQFF.

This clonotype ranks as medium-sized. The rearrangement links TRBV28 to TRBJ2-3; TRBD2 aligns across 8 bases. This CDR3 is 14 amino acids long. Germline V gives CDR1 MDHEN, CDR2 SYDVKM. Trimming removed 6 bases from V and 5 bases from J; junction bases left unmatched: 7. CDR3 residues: CASRDGGVKDTQYF. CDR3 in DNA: TGTGCCAGCAGGGACGGGGGGGTAAAAGATACGCAGTATTTT.

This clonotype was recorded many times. As DNA, the CDR3 is TGTGCCAGCAGCACCTACTACGAGCAGTACTTC. It codes for CASSTYYEQYF. The V gene is TRBV7-9, the J gene TRBJ2-7; no reliable D call. Germline V gene data show CDR1 as SEHNR and CDR2 as FQNEAQ (reference sequence). V was pared by 5 bases and J by 3 bases, with 5 bases between. CDR3 length: 11 residues.

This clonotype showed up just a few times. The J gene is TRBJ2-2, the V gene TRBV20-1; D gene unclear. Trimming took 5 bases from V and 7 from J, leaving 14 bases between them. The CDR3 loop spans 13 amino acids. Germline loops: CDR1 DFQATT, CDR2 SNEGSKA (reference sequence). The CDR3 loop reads CSAPDGSDGELFF. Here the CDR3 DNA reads TGCAGTGCTCCGGACGGGTCCGACGGGGAGCTGTTTTTT.

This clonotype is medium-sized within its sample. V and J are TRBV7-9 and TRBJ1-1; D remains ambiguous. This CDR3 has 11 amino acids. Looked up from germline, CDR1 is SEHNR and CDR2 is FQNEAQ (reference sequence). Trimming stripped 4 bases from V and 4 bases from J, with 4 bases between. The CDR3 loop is CASSSSTEAFF. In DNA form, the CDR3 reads TGTGCCAGCAGCTCAAGCACTGAAGCTTTCTTT.

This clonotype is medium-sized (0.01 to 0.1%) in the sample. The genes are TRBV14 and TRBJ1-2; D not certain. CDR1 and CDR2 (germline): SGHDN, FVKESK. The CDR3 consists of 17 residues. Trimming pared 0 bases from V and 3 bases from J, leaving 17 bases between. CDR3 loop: CASSQDRFFQLYYGYTF. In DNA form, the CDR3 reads TGTGCCAGCAGCCAAGATCGTTTTTTTCAGCTTTACTATGGCTACACCTTC.

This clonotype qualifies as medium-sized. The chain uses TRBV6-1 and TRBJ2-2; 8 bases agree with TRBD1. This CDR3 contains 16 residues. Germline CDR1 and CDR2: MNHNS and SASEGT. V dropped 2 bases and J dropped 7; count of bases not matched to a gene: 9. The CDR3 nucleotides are TGTGCCAGCAGTGAAAGGCCGGACAGGGCTAACGGGGAGCTGTTTTTT. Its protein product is CASSERPDRANGELFF.

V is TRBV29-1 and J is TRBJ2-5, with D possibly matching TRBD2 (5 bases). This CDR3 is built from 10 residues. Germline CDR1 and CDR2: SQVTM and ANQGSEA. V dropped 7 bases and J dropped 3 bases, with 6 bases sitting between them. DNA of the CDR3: TGCAGCGGAGCGGAAGAGACCCAGTACTTC. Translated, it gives CSGAEETQYF.

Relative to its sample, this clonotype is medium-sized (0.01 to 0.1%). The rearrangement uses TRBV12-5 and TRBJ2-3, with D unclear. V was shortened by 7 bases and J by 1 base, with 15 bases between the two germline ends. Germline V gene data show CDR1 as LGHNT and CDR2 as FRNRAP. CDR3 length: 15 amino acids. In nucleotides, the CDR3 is TGTGCTAGTGCCCCCGATCTGCCCGGCACAGATACGCAGTATTTT. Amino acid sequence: CASAPDLPGTDTQYF.